These 9 T cell receptor beta chains originate from one sample sequenced in a study of regulatory T cells in long-lasting Graves disease. Time point noted: persistent/refractory GD, antithyroid drugs over 5 years with positive TRAb. RNA from PBMCs was the source of the TCR library. For TCR beta, libraries came from iRepertoire HTBI primers and Arm-PCR of CDR3 regions. Using its own MiXCR run on the multiplex PCR reads, TCRdb lists one record per CDR3 protein. The sample comprises 300,000 to 350,000 distinct CDR3 sequences, around a fifth of which are singletons, and less than 30% rests with the top ten. The sample consisted of peripheral blood mononuclear cells (PBMCs), taken when the disease was refractory, from a patient treated with antithyroid drugs. The receptors here all came from a female donor with Graves disease.

This clonotype appeared a few times. J is TRBJ2-5 and V is TRBV15, with no clear D. V lost 0 bases and J lost 5, with 13 bases in between. The CDR3 sequence is 15 residues long. CDR1 and CDR2 from the germline V gene are LNHNV and YYDKDF (reference sequence). In DNA, the CDR3 is TGTGCCACCAGCAGAGATCGTGCGGACGGTGAGACCCAGTACTTC. Protein: CATSRDRADGETQYF. Complete variable domain (other parts from reference TRBV15 and TRBJ2-5): DAMVIQNPRYQVTQFGKPVTLSCSQTLNHNVMYWYQQKSSQAPKLLFHYYDKDFNNEADTPDNFQSRRPNTSFCFLDIRSPGLGDTAMYLCATSRDRADGETQYFGPGTRLLVL.

This clonotype was counted only a few times. The chain couples TRBV20-1 to TRBJ1-2, with 8 bases lining up with TRBD1. The length of the CDR3 is 13 residues. Germline lookup yields CDR1 DFQATT and CDR2 SNEGSKA (reference sequence). Losses at the gene ends were 0 bases for V and 9 bases for J; bases not matched to a gene: 6. As DNA, the CDR3 is TGCAGTGCTAGAGATCTCGGACAGGGCCGCTACACCTTC. This encodes CSARDLGQGRYTF.

The rearrangement joins TRBV4-3 to TRBJ1-2; D remains unclear. The CDR3 sequence is 13 residues long. The germline gives CDR1 LGHNA, CDR2 YSLEER. V gave up 4 bases and J gave up 8 bases, with 14 bases separating them. This chain's CDR3 is CASSLAPPRGYTF. The CDR3 nucleotides are TGCGCCAGCAGCCTTGCCCCCCCCAGGGGCTACACCTTC.

The sample holds many counts of this clonotype. V gene TRBV3-1 combines with J gene TRBJ2-7, with D perhaps matching TRBD1 (6 bases). Germline-derived CDR1 and CDR2 are LGHDT and YNNKEL (reference sequence). The CDR3 covers 16 residues. The V and J ends lost 2 bases and 5 bases respectively, with 19 bases between them. CDR3 amino acids: CASSQTPKTGDDEQYF. CDR3 nucleotides: TGTGCCAGCAGCCAAACCCCCAAGACAGGCGACGACGAGCAGTACTTC.

This clonotype has only a few counts. This chain joins TRBV5-1 and TRBJ2-2, with TRBD1 as a possible D gene (6 bases). The CDR3 has 15 residues. V lost 2 bases and J 4 bases, leaving 12 bases between the germline ends. CDR1 SGHRS and CDR2 YFSETQ come from the germline V gene. CDR3 in amino acids: CASSFQGSSTGELFF. In DNA, the CDR3 is TGCGCCAGCAGCTTTCAGGGGTCCAGCACCGGGGAGCTGTTTTTT.

Comments on this clonotype: The germline gene is not matched at one end of the junction; a read error may be the cause. V and J are TRBV9 and TRBJ2-7; D is possibly TRBD1 or TRBD2 (5 bases each). Germline values: CDR1 SGDLS, CDR2 YYNGEE. The CDR3 consists of 11 residues. CDR3 coding DNA: TGTGCCAGCAGGGAGGATGACAGTCAAGACTTC. This encodes CASREDDSQDF.

Only a few counts were recorded for this clonotype. V usage is TRBV29-1 and J usage is TRBJ2-7; D is unresolved. Deletions cut 6 bases from V and 1 base from J, with 16 bases between. Germline CDR1 is SQVTM and CDR2 is ANQGSEA. The CDR3 is 14 residues long. For the CDR3, the DNA is TGCAGCGTCGGTCTCCCGGGCCATTCCTACGAGCAGTACTTC. Translation: CSVGLPGHSYEQYF.

The V call is TRBV29-1, the J call TRBJ2-7, with 7 nucleotides matching TRBD2. With 7 bases clipped from V and 3 bases from J, the junction kept 6 bases outside the gene matches. The CDR3 runs to 12 residues. Germline assignment: CDR1 SQVTM and CDR2 ANQGSEA. Written as DNA, the CDR3 is TGCAGCGCCTGGGGGGGGAGCTACGAGCAGTACTTC. Translation gives CSAWGGSYEQYF.

This clonotype has at least ten counts. The genes are TRBV7-2 and TRBJ2-7; 8 bases are a match to TRBD1. The germline CDR1 and CDR2 sequences are SGHTA and FQGNSA. The V gene end was trimmed by 1 base and the J gene end by 6 bases; junction bases not matched to a gene: 5. This CDR3 region has 14 residues. The CDR3 nucleotides are TGTGCCAGCAGCTTAGTTTCAGGGGGCGGCGAGCAGTACTTC. Its translation is CASSLVSGGGEQYF.